Presented here are 9 T cell receptor beta chains from one specimen sequenced in a study of CD8+ T cells in alopecia areata. As the sequencing template, cDNA was produced by extracting RNA and reverse transcribing it. This table comes from immunoSEQ multiplex PCR, and its TCRdb copy is limited to in-frame clones, with some not included. Of some 150,000 clones detected, around two thirds appear once; the ten largest clones hold 30% to 45%. Sequenced sample: CD8+ T cells sorted from blood. These receptors came from a human donor in good health.

This chain connects TRBV29-1 to TRBJ1-1; D remains ambiguous. The CDR3 runs to 11 residues. Germline V gene data show CDR1 as SQVTM and CDR2 as ANQGSEA. Trimming left V 4 bases short and J 3 bases short, with 6 bases between. The CDR3 DNA follows: TGCAGCGTTGTCTATTACACTGAAGCTTTCTTT. It codes for CSVVYYTEAFF.

This clone showed up just a few times. V usage is TRBV29-1 and J usage is TRBJ2-7, with D possibly being TRBD1 or TRBD2 (5 bases each). Germline V gene data show CDR1 as SQVTM and CDR2 as ANQGSEA. The V gene lost 5 bases and the J gene lost 2 bases, with 7 bases spanning the gap. There are 11 residues in the CDR3. CDR3 nucleotides: TGCAGCGTTCGGGACGCCTACGAGCAGTACTTC. Protein product: CSVRDAYEQYF.

The chain uses TRBV23-1 and TRBJ2-3, with a tentative D call TRBD2 (6 bases). TRBV23-1 carries the ORF label, with uncertain function. This CDR3 contains 17 residues. V lost 3 bases to trimming and J lost 0 bases, with 16 bases between them. In DNA form, the CDR3 reads TGCGCCAGCAGTCAGCCGGACGGGACTGCTAGCACAGATACGCAGTATTTT. This gives the protein CASSQPDGTASTDTQYF.

This chain connects TRBV7-6 to TRBJ2-1, with D perhaps TRBD2 (5 bases). Trimming shortened V by 5 bases and J by 6 bases, and 14 bases separated the two germline ends. Germline CDR1 SGHVS, CDR2 FNYEAQ. The CDR3 loop spans 14 amino acids. In nucleotides, the CDR3 is TGTGCCAGCAGCCAAACTTCAACTAGCAATGAGCAGTTCTTC. It encodes CASSQTSTSNEQFF.

The rearrangement joins TRBV2 to TRBJ2-5, with 8 positions matching TRBD2. Germline CDR1 is SNHLY and CDR2 is FYNNEI. The CDR3 totals 16 residues. After removal of 6 bases from V and 5 bases from J, the junction contained 14 bases not matched to a gene. CDR3 protein: CASRAGLSGREETQYF. The CDR3 bases are TGTGCCAGCAGAGCCGGACTAAGCGGGAGAGAGGAGACCCAGTACTTC.

The rearrangement links TRBV27 to TRBJ2-3; possible D gene TRBD2, 6 bases. CDR1 and CDR2 from the germline V gene are MNHEY and SMNVEV (reference sequence). The V gene lost 7 bases and the J gene lost 7 bases, with 15 bases spanning the gap. The length of the CDR3 is 13 residues. This CDR3 is CASTNGGRHTQYF. The CDR3 DNA reads as TGTGCCAGCACCAACGGAGGGCGACATACGCAGTATTTT.

This clone has more than one count but fewer than ten. This rearrangement joins TRBV25-1 to TRBJ2-3; D remains unclear. The CDR3 sequence is 12 residues long. CDR1 is MGHDK, CDR2 SYGVNS, per germline. Trimming cost V 4 bases and J 1 base, with 3 bases left between them. The CDR3 here is CASSVGTDTQYF. The CDR3, as DNA: TGTGCCAGCAGTGTGGGCACAGATACGCAGTATTTT.

V and J are TRBV11-2 and TRBJ2-7; possibly TRBD1 or TRBD2 for D (5 bases each). Trimming took 5 bases from V and 4 from J, leaving 12 bases between them. The CDR3 spans 13 residues. The germline V gene encodes CDR1 SGHAT and CDR2 FQNNGV. CDR3 loop: CASSVWGPYEQYF. The DNA for the CDR3 is TGTGCCAGCAGCGTGTGGGGACCGTACGAGCAGTACTTC.

This chain uses TRBV2 with TRBJ2-7; 8 nucleotides align to TRBD1. The germline gives CDR1 SNHLY, CDR2 FYNNEI. The CDR3 is 15 residues long. The J segment lost 1 base and the V segment lost 7 bases, leaving 9 bases of the junction unmatched. The CDR3 DNA sequence: TGTGCCAGCATTTTCCGACAGGGGAGGTCCTACGAGCAGTACTTC. Protein product: CASIFRQGRSYEQYF.